This T cell receptor (beta chain) comes out of a study of CD8 T cells in ankylosing spondylitis. Findings and limits, study-wide: Clones tied to disease were said to be significantly enriched in matched ankylosing spondylitis synovial fluid.

V gave up 0 bases and J gave up 5 bases, with 7 bases separating them. The CDR3 covers 13 residues. Looked up from germline, CDR1 is MNHEY and CDR2 is SMNVEV (reference sequence). TCRdb re-called the 5' RACE reads with MiXCR, one entry per CDR3 protein. The table lists under 150,000 distinct CDR3 sequences, more than 7% of them singletons. This clonotype showed up just a few times. As yet, its antigen is unknown. The gene calls are TRBV27 and TRBJ2-5; D is uncertain. Source material: synovial fluid, either unsorted or a sorted T cell fraction (not recorded which). This TCR derives from a male donor with ankylosing spondylitis. The CDR3 loop reads CASSLSRGETQYF. The CDR3 coding sequence is TGTGCCAGCAGTTTATCGCGTGGGGAGACCCAGTACTTC.